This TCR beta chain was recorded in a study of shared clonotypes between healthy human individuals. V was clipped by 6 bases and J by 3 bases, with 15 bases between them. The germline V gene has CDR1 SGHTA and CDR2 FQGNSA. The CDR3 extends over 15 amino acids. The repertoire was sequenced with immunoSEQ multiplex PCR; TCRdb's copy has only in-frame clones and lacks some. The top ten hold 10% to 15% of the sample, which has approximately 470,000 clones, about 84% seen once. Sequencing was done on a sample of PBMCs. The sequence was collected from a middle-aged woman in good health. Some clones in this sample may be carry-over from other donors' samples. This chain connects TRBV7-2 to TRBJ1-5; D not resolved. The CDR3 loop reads CASRPGEWFNQPQHF. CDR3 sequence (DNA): TGTGCCAGCAGGCCCGGGGAATGGTTCAATCAGCCCCAGCATTTT.